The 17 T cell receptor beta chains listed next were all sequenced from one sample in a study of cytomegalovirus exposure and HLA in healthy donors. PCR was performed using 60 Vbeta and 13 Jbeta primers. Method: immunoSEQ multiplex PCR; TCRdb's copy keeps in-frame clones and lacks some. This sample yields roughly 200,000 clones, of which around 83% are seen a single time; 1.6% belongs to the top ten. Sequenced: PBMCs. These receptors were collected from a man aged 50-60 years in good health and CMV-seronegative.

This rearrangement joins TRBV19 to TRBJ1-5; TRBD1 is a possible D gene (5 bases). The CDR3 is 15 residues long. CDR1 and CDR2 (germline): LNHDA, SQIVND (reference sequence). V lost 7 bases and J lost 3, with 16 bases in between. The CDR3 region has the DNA TGTGCCAGTACCCCACTAGCAGGACACAATCAGCCCCAGCATTTT. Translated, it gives CASTPLAGHNQPQHF.

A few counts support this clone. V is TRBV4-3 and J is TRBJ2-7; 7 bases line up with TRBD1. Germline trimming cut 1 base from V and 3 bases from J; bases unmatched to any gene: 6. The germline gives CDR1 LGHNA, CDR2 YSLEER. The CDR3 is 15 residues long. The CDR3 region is CASSQGGTANYEQYF. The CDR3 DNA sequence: TGCGCCAGCAGCCAAGGAGGGACAGCGAACTACGAGCAGTACTTC.

The CDR3 DNA reads as TGTGCCAGTAGTATAAACAGATCCTCTGGAAACACCATATATTTT. Encoded protein: CASSINRSSGNTIYF. The V and J genes are TRBV19 and TRBJ1-3, with D unclear. V lost 2 bases, J lost 0 bases, and 8 bases lay in between. This CDR3 is built from 15 residues. Per the germline V gene, CDR1 is LNHDA and CDR2 is SQIVND (reference sequence).

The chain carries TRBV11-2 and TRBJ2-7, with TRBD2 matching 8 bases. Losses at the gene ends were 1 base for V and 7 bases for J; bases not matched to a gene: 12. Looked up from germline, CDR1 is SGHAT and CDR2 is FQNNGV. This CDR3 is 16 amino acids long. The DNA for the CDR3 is TGTGCCAGCAGCTTAGGACGAGCTAGCGGGCAAAGGGAGCAGTACTTC. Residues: CASSLGRASGQREQYF.

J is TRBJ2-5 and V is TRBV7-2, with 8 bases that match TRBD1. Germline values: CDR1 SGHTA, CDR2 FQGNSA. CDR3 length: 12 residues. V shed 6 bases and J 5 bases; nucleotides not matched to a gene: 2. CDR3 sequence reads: CASSHRGETQYF. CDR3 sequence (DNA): TGTGCCAGCAGTCACAGGGGGGAGACCCAGTACTTC.

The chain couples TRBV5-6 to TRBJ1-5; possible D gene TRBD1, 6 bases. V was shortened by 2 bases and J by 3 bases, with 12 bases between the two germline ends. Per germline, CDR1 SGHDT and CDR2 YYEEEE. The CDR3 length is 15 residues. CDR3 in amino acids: CASSFRQANNQPQHF. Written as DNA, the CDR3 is TGTGCCAGCAGCTTCAGACAGGCGAACAATCAGCCCCAGCATTTT.

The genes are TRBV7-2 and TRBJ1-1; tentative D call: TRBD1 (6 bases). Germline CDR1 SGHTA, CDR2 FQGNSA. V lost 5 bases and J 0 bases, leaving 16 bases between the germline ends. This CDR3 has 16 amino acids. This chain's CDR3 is CASSMISGTLNTEAFF. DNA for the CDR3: TGTGCCAGCAGCATGATTTCCGGGACACTGAACACTGAAGCTTTCTTT.

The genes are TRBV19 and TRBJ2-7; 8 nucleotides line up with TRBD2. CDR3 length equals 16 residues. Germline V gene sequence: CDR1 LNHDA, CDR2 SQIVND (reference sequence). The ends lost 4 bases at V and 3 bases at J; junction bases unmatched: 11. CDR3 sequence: CASSSTTLAGNYEQYF. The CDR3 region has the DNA TGTGCCAGTAGTAGCACGACCCTAGCGGGCAACTACGAGCAGTACTTC.

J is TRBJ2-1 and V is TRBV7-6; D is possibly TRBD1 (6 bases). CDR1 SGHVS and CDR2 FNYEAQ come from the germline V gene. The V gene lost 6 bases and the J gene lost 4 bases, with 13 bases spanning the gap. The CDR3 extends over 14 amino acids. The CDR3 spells CASSRGGWYNEQFF. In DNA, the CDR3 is TGTGCCAGCAGTCGAGGGGGATGGTACAATGAGCAGTTCTTC. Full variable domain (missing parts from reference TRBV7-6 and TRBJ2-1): GAGVSQSPRYKVTKRGQDVALRCDPISGHVSLYWYRQALGQGPEFLTYFNYEAQQDKSGLPNDRFSAERPEGSISTLTIQRTEQRDSAMYRCASSRGGWYNEQFFGPGTRLTVL.

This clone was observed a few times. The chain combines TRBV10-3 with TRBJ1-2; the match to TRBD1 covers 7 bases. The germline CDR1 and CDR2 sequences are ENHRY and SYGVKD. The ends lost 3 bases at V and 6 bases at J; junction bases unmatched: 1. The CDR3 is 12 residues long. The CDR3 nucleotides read TGTGCCATCAGTGAAGGGGGCAATGGCTACACCTTC. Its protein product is CAISEGGNGYTF.

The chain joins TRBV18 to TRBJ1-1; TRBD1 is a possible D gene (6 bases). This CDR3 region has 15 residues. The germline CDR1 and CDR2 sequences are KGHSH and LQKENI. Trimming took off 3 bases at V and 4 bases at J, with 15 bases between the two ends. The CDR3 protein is CASSPPTGKGTEAFF. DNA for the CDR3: TGTGCCAGCTCACCGCCCACAGGGAAGGGCACTGAAGCTTTCTTT.

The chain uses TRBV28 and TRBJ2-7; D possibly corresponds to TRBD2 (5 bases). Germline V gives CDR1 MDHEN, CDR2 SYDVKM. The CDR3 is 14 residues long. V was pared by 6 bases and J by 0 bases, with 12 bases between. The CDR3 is CASSLDWSSYEQYF. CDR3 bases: TGTGCCAGCAGCCTGGACTGGAGCTCCTACGAGCAGTACTTC.

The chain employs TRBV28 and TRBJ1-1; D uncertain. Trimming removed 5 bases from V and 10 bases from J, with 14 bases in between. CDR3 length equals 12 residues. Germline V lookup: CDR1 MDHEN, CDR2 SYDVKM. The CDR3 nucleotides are TGTGCCAGCAGTGCCTTGGCGGGCGCAGCTTTCTTT. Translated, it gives CASSALAGAAFF.

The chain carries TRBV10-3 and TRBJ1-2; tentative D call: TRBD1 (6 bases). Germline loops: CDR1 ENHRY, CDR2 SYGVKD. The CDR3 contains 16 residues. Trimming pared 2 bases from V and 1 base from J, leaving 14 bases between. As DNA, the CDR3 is TGTGCCATCAGTGAGGATGGACAGCCCTATAACTATGGCTACACCTTC. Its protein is CAISEDGQPYNYGYTF.

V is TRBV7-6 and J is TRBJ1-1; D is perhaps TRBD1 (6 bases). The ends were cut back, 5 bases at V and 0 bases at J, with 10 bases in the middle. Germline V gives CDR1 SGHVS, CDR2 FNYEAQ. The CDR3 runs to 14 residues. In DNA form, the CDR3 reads TGTGCCAGCAGCGTGACAGGAGTGAACACTGAAGCTTTCTTT. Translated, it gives CASSVTGVNTEAFF.

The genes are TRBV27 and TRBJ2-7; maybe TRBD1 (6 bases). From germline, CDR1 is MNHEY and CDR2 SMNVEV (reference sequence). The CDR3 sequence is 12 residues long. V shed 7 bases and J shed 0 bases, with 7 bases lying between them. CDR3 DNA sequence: TGTGCCAGCAAGGACAGCTCCTACGAGCAGTACTTC. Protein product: CASKDSSYEQYF.

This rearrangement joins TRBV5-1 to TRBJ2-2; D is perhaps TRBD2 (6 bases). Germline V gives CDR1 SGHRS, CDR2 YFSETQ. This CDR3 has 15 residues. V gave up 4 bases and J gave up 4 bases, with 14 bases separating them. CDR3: CASSTDGGITGELFF. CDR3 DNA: TGCGCCAGCAGCACGGACGGGGGAATCACCGGGGAGCTGTTTTTT. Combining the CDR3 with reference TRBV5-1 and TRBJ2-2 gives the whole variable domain KAGVTQTPRYLIKTRGQQVTLSCSPISGHRSVSWYQQTPGQGLQFLFEYFSETQRNKGNFPGRFSGRQFSNSRSEMNVSTLELGDSALYLCASSTDGGITGELFFGEGSRLTVL.